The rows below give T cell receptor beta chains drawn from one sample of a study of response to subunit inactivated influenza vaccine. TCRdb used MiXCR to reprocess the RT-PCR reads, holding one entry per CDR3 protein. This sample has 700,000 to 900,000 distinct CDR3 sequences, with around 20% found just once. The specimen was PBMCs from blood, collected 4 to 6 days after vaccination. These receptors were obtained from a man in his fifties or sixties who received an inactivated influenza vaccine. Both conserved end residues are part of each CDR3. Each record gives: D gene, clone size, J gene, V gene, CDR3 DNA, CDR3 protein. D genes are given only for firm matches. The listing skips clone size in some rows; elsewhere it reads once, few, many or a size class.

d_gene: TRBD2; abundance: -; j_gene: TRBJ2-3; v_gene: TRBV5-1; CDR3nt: TGCGCCAGCAGCGGGTCGACTAGCGGGGGGCCGACAGATACGCAGTATTTT; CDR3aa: CASSGSTSGGPTDTQYF
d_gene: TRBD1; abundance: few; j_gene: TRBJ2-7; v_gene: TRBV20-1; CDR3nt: TGCAGTGCACGAGGACAGGGGATGTTTTACGAGCAGTACTTC; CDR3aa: CSARGQGMFYEQYF
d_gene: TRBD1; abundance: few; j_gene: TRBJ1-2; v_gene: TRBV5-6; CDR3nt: TGTGCCAGCAGCGTACTACAGGGGAACTATGGCTACACCTTC; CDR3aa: CASSVLQGNYGYTF
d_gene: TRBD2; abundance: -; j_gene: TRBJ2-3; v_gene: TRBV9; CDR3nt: TGTGCCAGCAGCGTAGGGGGGGGGGATACGCAGTATTTT; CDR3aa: CASSVGGGDTQYF
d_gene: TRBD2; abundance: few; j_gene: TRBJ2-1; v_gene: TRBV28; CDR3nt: TGTGCCAGCTCCTCCCAGGGGACTAGTAACTACAATGAGCAGTTCTTC; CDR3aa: CASSSQGTSNYNEQFF
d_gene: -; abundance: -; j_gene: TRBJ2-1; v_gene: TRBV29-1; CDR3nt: TGCAGCGCCGGACGGGGCCTCTACAATGAGCAGTTCTTC; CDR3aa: CSAGRGLYNEQFF
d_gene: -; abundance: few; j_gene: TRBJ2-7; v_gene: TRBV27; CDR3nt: TGTGCCAGCAGTACCGGGTGGGGGTACGAGCAGTACTTC; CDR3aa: CASSTGWGYEQYF
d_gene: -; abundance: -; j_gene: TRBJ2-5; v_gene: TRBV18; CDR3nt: TGTGCCAGCTCACCTCGGGGGATCGGCCAAGAGACCCAGTACTTC; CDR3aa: CASSPRGIGQETQYF
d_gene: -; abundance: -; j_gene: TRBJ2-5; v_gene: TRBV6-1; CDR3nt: TGTGCCAGCAGTGCGTCGACAGGGACTACAACTAATTACTTC; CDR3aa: CASSASTGTTTNYF
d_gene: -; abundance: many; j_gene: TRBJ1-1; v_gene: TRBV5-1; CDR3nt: TGCGCCAGCAGCGGTGAGGTGGGGACTGAAGCTTTCTTT; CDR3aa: CASSGEVGTEAFF
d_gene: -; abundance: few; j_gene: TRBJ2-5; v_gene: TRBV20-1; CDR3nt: TGCAGTGCTAGCTCGGAGTTAGAGACCCAGTACTTC; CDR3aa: CSASSELETQYF
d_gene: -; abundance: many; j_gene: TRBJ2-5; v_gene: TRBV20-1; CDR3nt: TGCAGTGCTAGAGATATCTTAGCAGTCGGGGAGACCCAGTACTTC; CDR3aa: CSARDILAVGETQYF
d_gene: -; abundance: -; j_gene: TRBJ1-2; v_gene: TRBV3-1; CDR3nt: TGTGCCAGCAGCCAGACGGGATCTCTAGGCTACACCTTC; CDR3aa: CASSQTGSLGYTF
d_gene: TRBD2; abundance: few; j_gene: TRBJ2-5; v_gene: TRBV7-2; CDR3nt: TGTGCCAGCAGTCGTATAGCGGGTGGGACCCAGTACTTC; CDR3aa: CASSRIAGGTQYF
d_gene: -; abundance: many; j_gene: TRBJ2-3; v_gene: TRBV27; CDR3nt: TGTGCCAGCAGTTTAGTGGTCACAGATACGCAGTATTTT; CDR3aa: CASSLVVTDTQYF
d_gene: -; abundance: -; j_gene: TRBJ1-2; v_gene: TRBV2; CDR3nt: TGTGCCAGCAGTAGTATAGGGGGCTACACCTTC; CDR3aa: CASSSIGGYTF
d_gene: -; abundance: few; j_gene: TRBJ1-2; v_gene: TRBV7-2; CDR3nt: TGTGCCAGCAGCCCCCGTTTTGGTTACGGCTACACCTTC; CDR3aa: CASSPRFGYGYTF
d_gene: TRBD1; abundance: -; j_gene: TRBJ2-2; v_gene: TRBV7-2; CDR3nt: TGTGCCAGCAGCTTAGCGACGGACAGGGTCCACGGGGAGCTGTTTTTT; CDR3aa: CASSLATDRVHGELFF
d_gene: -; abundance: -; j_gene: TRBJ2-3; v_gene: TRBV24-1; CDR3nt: TGTGCCACCAGTGATTTTACCCAGGGGACAGATACGCAGTATTTT; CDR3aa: CATSDFTQGTDTQYF
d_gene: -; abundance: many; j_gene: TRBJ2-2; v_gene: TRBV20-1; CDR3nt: TGCAGTGCTAGAACCGCCCGGAGAGCGGCCGGGGAGCTGTTTTTT; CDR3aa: CSARTARRAAGELFF
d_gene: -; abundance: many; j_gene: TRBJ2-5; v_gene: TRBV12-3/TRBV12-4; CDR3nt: TGTGCCAGCAGCGACCGCAACCACCAAGAGACCCAGTACTTC; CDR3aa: CASSDRNHQETQYF
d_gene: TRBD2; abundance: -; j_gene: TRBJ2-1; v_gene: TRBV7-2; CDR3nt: TGTGCCAGCAGCTTAGCGTCGAGCGGGGGGGCTGCCAGGCAGTTCTTC; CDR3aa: CASSLASSGGAARQFF
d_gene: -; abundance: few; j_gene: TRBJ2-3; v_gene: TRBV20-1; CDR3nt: TGCAGTGCTAGAGATGGTAGGGCCACAGATACGCAGTATTTT; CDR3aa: CSARDGRATDTQYF
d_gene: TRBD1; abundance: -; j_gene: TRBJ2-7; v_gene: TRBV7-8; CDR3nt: TGTGCCAGCAGCTTAGCCGCCGGAAGAGACAGGGCCTCCTACGAGCAGTACTTC; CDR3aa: CASSLAAGRDRASYEQYF
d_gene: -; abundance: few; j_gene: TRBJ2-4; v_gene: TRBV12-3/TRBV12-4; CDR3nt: TGTGCCAGCAGTTTATCTAGTCCAAACATTCAGTACTTC; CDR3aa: CASSLSSPNIQYF
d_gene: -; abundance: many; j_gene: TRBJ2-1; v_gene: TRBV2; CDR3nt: TGTGCCAGCAGTGCCATGGGCGAGCAGTTCTTC; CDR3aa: CASSAMGEQFF
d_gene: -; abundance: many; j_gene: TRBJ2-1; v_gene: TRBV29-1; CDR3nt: TGCAGCGTTCATATCGCGGTCTACAATGAGCAGTTCTTC; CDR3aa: CSVHIAVYNEQFF
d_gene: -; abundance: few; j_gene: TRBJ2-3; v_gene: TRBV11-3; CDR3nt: TGTGCCAGCAAAGGGGGACTCCCCACAGATACGCAGTATTTT; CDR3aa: CASKGGLPTDTQYF
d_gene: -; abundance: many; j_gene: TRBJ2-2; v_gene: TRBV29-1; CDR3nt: TGCAGCGGTCGCGGGGCGAACACCGGGGAGCTGTTTTTT; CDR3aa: CSGRGANTGELFF
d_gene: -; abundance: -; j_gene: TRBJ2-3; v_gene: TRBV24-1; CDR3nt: TGTGCCACCAGTGATTTGCGGCGGGGCACAGATACGCAGTATTTT; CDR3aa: CATSDLRRGTDTQYF
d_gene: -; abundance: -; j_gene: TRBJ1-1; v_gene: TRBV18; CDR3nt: TGTGCCAGCTCAGAGGGGAGGAGCACTGAAGCTTTCTTT; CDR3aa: CASSEGRSTEAFF
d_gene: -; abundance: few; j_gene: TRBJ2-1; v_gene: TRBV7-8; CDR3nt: TGTGCCAGCAGCTTACCACCACAGGGTCAGTTCTTC; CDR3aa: CASSLPPQGQFF
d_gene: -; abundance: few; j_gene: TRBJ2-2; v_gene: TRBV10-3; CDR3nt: TGTGCCATCATGGGACGGTCGAACACCGGGGAGCTGTTTTTT; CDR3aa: CAIMGRSNTGELFF